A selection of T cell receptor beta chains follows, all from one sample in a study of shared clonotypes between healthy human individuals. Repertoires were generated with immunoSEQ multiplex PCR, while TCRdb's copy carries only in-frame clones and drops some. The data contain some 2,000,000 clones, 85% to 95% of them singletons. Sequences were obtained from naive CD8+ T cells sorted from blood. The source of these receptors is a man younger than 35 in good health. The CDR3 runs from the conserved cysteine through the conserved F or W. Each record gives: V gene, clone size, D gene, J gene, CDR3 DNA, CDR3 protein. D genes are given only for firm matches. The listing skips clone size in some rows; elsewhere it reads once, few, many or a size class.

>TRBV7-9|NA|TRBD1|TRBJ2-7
TGTGCCAGCAGCTCGTCCGGGACAGGGGCTAGGATCAACGAGCAGTACTTC
CASSSSGTGARINEQYF
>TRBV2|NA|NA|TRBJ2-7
TGTGCCAGCAGCTTCCTCTGGGGCGAGCAGTACTTC
CASSFLWGEQYF
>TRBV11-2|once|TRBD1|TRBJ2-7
TGTGCCAGCAGCTGGGACAGGGGGCTTTACGAGCAGTACTTC
CASSWDRGLYEQYF
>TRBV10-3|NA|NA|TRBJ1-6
TGTGCCTCACGGACAGAGAATAATTCACCCCTCCACTTT
CASRTENNSPLHF
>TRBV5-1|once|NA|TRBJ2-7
TGCGCCAGCAGCTTGGGAGCCCCATACGAGCAGTACTTC
CASSLGAPYEQYF
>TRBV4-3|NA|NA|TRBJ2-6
TGCGCCAGCAGCCAAGAAAGGCTAGCCCCCTCTGGGGCCAACGTCCTGACTTTC
CASSQERLAPSGANVLTF
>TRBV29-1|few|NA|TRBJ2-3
TGCAGCGTTGAAACAGATACGCAGTATTTT
CSVETDTQYF
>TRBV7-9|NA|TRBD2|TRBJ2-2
TGTGCCAGCAGCTTAGCGCCGGGACTAGCGGGGACCGGGGAGCTGTTTTTT
CASSLAPGLAGTGELFF
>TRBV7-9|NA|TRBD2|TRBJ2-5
TGTGCCAGCAGCTTAGCATCGAGCGGGGGAGAGACCCAGTACTTC
CASSLASSGGETQYF
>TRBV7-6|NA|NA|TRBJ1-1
TGTGCCAGCAGCTTGGACCAGGGGGAAGCTTTCTTT
CASSLDQGEAFF
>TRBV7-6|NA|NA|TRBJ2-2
TGTGCCAGCAGTCCCGACAGGAAGGCCGGGGAGCTGTTTTTT
CASSPDRKAGELFF
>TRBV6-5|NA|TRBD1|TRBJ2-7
TGTGCCAGCAGTTACTCGACGCAGGACAGGGGGCCCTCGCAGTACTTC
CASSYSTQDRGPSQYF
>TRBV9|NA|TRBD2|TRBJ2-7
TGTGCCAGCAGCGTAGCCTCTAGCGGGGGGCTCTACGAGCAGTACTTC
CASSVASSGGLYEQYF
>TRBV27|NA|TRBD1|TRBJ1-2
TGTGCCAGCAGCGAATCAACTTTTTCAGGGGGCTACTATGGCTACACCTTC
CASSESTFSGGYYGYTF